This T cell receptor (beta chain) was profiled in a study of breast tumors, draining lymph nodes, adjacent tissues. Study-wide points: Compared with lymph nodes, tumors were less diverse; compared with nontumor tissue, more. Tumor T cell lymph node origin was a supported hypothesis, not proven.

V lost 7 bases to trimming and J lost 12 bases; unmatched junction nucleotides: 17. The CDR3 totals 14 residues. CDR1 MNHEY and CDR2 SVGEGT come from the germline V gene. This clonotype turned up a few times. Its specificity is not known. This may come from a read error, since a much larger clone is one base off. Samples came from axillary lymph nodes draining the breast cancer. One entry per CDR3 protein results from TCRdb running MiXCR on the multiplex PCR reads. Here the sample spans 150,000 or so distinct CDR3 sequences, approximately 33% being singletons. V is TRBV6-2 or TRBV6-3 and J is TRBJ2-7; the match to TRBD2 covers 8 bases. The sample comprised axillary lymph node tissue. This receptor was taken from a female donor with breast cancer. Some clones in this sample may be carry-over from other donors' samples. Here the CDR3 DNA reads TGTGCCAGCACTCTTGGACTAGCAGCGACTACGAGGTACTTC. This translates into CASTLGLAATTRYF.